There are a few counts of the clone carrying this TCR beta chain. Its antigen is not known. The data derive from a study of response to subunit inactivated influenza vaccine. Study-level points and caveats: Authors suggested seasonal influenza vaccinations each recruit few new T cells.

TCRdb recomputed calls from the RT-PCR reads with MiXCR, one row per CDR3 protein. Of 500,000 to 550,000 distinct CDR3 sequences in the sample, about 7.6% were seen once. In germline, CDR1 is ENHRY, CDR2 SYGVKD. The CDR3 is 14 amino acids. Trimming took 9 bases from V and 1 from J; bases not matched to a gene: 5. Sample: PBMCs from blood, taken less than 30 months after vaccination. The V gene is TRBV10-3, the J gene TRBJ2-3, with 9 bases lining up with TRBD1. The receptor's source is a man between 50 and 70 years old who received an inactivated influenza vaccine. In DNA form, the CDR3 reads TGTGCCATGAAGACAGGGGGAGGCACAGATACGCAGTATTTT. It codes for CAMKTGGGTDTQYF.